This is a list of T cell receptor beta chains from one sample in a study of T cell responses to AZD1222 COVID-19 vaccine. Method: immunoSEQ multiplex PCR; TCRdb's copy keeps in-frame clones and lacks some. Seen here are about 53,000 clones, 65% to 85% observed once, and the top ten hold about a quarter. Sample: peripheral blood, taken on day 0 of AZD1222 vaccination. All receptors come from an adult in good health. Each CDR3 is given with its conserved first and last residue. The D gene is left open where the match is weak. Rows may omit the clone size; those that give it use once, few, many or a size class.

v_gene: TRBV30
abundance: once
d_gene: NA
j_gene: TRBJ1-2
CDR3nt: TGTGCCTGGAGTTTGGGCATAAACTATGGCTACACCTTC
CDR3aa: CAWSLGINYGYTF

v_gene: TRBV18
abundance: few
d_gene: NA
j_gene: TRBJ1-5
CDR3nt: TGTGCCAGCTCAGGCCAGGGCTCGGCCCAGCATTTT
CDR3aa: CASSGQGSAQHF

v_gene: TRBV5-1
abundance: NA
d_gene: NA
j_gene: TRBJ2-3
CDR3nt: TGCGCCAGCAGCTCCATAACCGGACGGGCCACAGATACGCAGTATTTT
CDR3aa: CASSSITGRATDTQYF

v_gene: TRBV11-3
abundance: NA
d_gene: NA
j_gene: TRBJ2-3
CDR3nt: TGTGCCAGCAGCTTAGTTTCTAGCACAGATACGCAGTATTTT
CDR3aa: CASSLVSSTDTQYF

v_gene: TRBV7-2
abundance: NA
d_gene: TRBD1
j_gene: TRBJ1-6
CDR3nt: TGTGCCAGCAGCTCCCCGGACAGGGCCTATAATTCACCCCTCCACTTT
CDR3aa: CASSSPDRAYNSPLHF

v_gene: TRBV9
abundance: once
d_gene: NA
j_gene: TRBJ1-2
CDR3nt: TGTGCCAGCAGCGGAATCCAGGGGCCCGCCGGCTACACCTTC
CDR3aa: CASSGIQGPAGYTF

v_gene: TRBV10-3
abundance: NA
d_gene: NA
j_gene: TRBJ1-5
CDR3nt: TGTGCCAGCGCCGGGGGTAGCAATCAGCCCCAGCATTTT
CDR3aa: CASAGGSNQPQHF

v_gene: TRBV19
abundance: NA
d_gene: NA
j_gene: TRBJ1-2
CDR3nt: TGTGCCAGCCGAGAGAGGGGGTATAACTATGGCTACACCTTC
CDR3aa: CASRERGYNYGYTF

v_gene: TRBV28
abundance: NA
d_gene: TRBD1
j_gene: TRBJ1-2
CDR3nt: TGTGCCAGCAGTGGACAGGGCGGTTGGCTTTTCTATGGCTACACCTTC
CDR3aa: CASSGQGGWLFYGYTF

v_gene: TRBV28
abundance: once
d_gene: NA
j_gene: TRBJ1-5
CDR3nt: TGTGCCAGCAGTTTCACGTCCGGGGGTAGAGATCAGCCCCAGCATTTT
CDR3aa: CASSFTSGGRDQPQHF

v_gene: TRBV5-8
abundance: NA
d_gene: NA
j_gene: TRBJ1-2
CDR3nt: TGTGCCAGCAGCTTGGTGGTCTACCGCGGCTACACCTTC
CDR3aa: CASSLVVYRGYTF

v_gene: TRBV4-1
abundance: NA
d_gene: NA
j_gene: TRBJ1-5
CDR3nt: TGCGCCAGTCGCCAAAGGGTCCCCTCCACTCAGCCCCAGCATTTT
CDR3aa: CASRQRVPSTQPQHF

v_gene: TRBV4-1
abundance: few
d_gene: NA
j_gene: TRBJ1-4
CDR3nt: TGCGCCAGCAGCCAAGACGGGGCTAATGAAAAACTGTTTTTT
CDR3aa: CASSQDGANEKLFF

v_gene: TRBV7-2
abundance: NA
d_gene: NA
j_gene: TRBJ2-3
CDR3nt: TGTGCCAGCAGGTCAGGGGGGGGCGCAGATACGCAGTATTTT
CDR3aa: CASRSGGGADTQYF

v_gene: TRBV11-2
abundance: NA
d_gene: TRBD1
j_gene: TRBJ1-1
CDR3nt: TGTGCCAGCAGCTCCAACAGGGGGCTGAGCACTGAAGCTTTCTTT
CDR3aa: CASSSNRGLSTEAFF

v_gene: TRBV7-2
abundance: NA
d_gene: NA
j_gene: TRBJ1-5
CDR3nt: TGTGCCAGCAGCTTAGAGCAGGTAAATCAGCCCCAGCATTTT
CDR3aa: CASSLEQVNQPQHF

v_gene: TRBV29-1
abundance: NA
d_gene: NA
j_gene: TRBJ1-2
CDR3nt: TGCAGCGTTGAAGGGCCGGGTGGCTACACCTTC
CDR3aa: CSVEGPGGYTF

v_gene: TRBV5-4
abundance: NA
d_gene: TRBD1
j_gene: TRBJ2-2
CDR3nt: TGTGCCAGCAGCAGACAGGGGTCAGACACCGGGGAGCTGTTTTTT
CDR3aa: CASSRQGSDTGELFF

v_gene: TRBV6-1
abundance: NA
d_gene: TRBD1
j_gene: TRBJ1-6
CDR3nt: TGTGCCAGCAGTGAAACCGGGACAGGGGATTCACCCCTCCACTTT
CDR3aa: CASSETGTGDSPLHF

v_gene: TRBV11-2
abundance: NA
d_gene: NA
j_gene: TRBJ2-2
CDR3nt: TGTGCCAGCAGCCTTAGAGAGGGAGTATACACCGGGGAGCTGTTTTTT
CDR3aa: CASSLREGVYTGELFF

v_gene: TRBV9
abundance: NA
d_gene: NA
j_gene: TRBJ2-1
CDR3nt: TGTGCCAGCAGCCAATTCCGGGACAAGCACAATGAGCAGTTCTTC
CDR3aa: CASSQFRDKHNEQFF

v_gene: TRBV6-5
abundance: NA
d_gene: NA
j_gene: TRBJ2-5
CDR3nt: TGTGCCAGCAGTTGCAATGGGGACATAAAGCGGGAGACCCAGTACTTC
CDR3aa: CASSCNGDIKRETQYF

v_gene: TRBV11-3
abundance: NA
d_gene: NA
j_gene: TRBJ2-2
CDR3nt: TGTGCCAGCACCCCGGGTTTTAGTGGGCGAACCGGGGAGCTGTTTTTT
CDR3aa: CASTPGFSGRTGELFF

v_gene: TRBV28
abundance: NA
d_gene: NA
j_gene: TRBJ2-7
CDR3nt: TGTGCCAGTGGGAGGCAGTACTTC
CDR3aa: CASGRQYF

v_gene: TRBV5-5
abundance: few
d_gene: TRBD1
j_gene: TRBJ1-5
CDR3nt: TGTGCCAGCAGCTCATCACGAGGGGACAGGGGGCATCAGCCCCAGCATTTT
CDR3aa: CASSSSRGDRGHQPQHF

v_gene: TRBV7-8
abundance: once
d_gene: TRBD1
j_gene: TRBJ1-1
CDR3nt: TGTGCCAGCAGCCAAGCGGGACAGGGACTCACTGAAGCTTTCTTT
CDR3aa: CASSQAGQGLTEAFF

v_gene: TRBV24-1
abundance: NA
d_gene: NA
j_gene: TRBJ1-1
CDR3nt: TGTGCCGCGAAGACAGGCCCGAACACTGAAGCTTTCTTT
CDR3aa: CAAKTGPNTEAFF

v_gene: TRBV29-1
abundance: NA
d_gene: NA
j_gene: TRBJ2-3
CDR3nt: TGCAGCGTGGCTACGGCAGATACGCAGTATTTT
CDR3aa: CSVATADTQYF

v_gene: TRBV6-5
abundance: NA
d_gene: TRBD1
j_gene: TRBJ1-1
CDR3nt: TGTGCCAGCAGTTCCACAGGGGGGAACACTGAAGCTTTCTTT
CDR3aa: CASSSTGGNTEAFF

v_gene: TRBV4-3
abundance: NA
d_gene: TRBD1
j_gene: TRBJ1-6
CDR3nt: TGCGCCAGCAGCCAAGAGGGTCCGGCGGGACAGGGAGACAATTCACCCCTCCACTTT
CDR3aa: CASSQEGPAGQGDNSPLHF

v_gene: TRBV29-1
abundance: once
d_gene: NA
j_gene: TRBJ1-4
CDR3nt: TGCAGCGTTCTTAGTCAACCGGGTGAAAAACTGTTTTTT
CDR3aa: CSVLSQPGEKLFF

v_gene: TRBV29-1
abundance: NA
d_gene: NA
j_gene: TRBJ2-3
CDR3nt: TGCAGCGTTGGGGAGGGGGCGGCAGATACGCAGTATTTT
CDR3aa: CSVGEGAADTQYF

v_gene: TRBV5-1
abundance: NA
d_gene: TRBD2
j_gene: TRBJ2-1
CDR3nt: TGCGCCAGCAGCCTGGGACTAGCCCCCCTAGGAAATGAGCAGTTCTTC
CDR3aa: CASSLGLAPLGNEQFF

v_gene: TRBV27
abundance: NA
d_gene: NA
j_gene: TRBJ1-1
CDR3nt: TGTGCCAGCAGTTTGTCGAGTTACACTGAAGCTTTCTTT
CDR3aa: CASSLSSYTEAFF

v_gene: TRBV5-1
abundance: NA
d_gene: TRBD2
j_gene: TRBJ2-1
CDR3nt: TGCGCCAGCAGCCACCGGGGGGAACACAATGAGCAGTTCTTC
CDR3aa: CASSHRGEHNEQFF

v_gene: TRBV28
abundance: NA
d_gene: TRBD1
j_gene: TRBJ2-1
CDR3nt: TGTGCCAGCAGTTCAGGGGGCGGAGGCTACAATGAGCAGTTCTTC
CDR3aa: CASSSGGGGYNEQFF

v_gene: TRBV5-1
abundance: NA
d_gene: NA
j_gene: TRBJ2-5
CDR3nt: TGCGCCAGCAGCTCAACCCCCCAAGAGACCCAGTACTTC
CDR3aa: CASSSTPQETQYF

v_gene: TRBV19
abundance: NA
d_gene: NA
j_gene: TRBJ2-1
CDR3nt: TGTGCCAGTAGCCCCGGGTACCACAATGAGCAGTTCTTC
CDR3aa: CASSPGYHNEQFF

v_gene: TRBV28
abundance: NA
d_gene: NA
j_gene: TRBJ2-7
CDR3nt: TGTGCCAGCAGTCTACACTCCGGGATCCAGACCTACGAGCAGTACTTC
CDR3aa: CASSLHSGIQTYEQYF

v_gene: TRBV19
abundance: few
d_gene: NA
j_gene: TRBJ1-1
CDR3nt: TGTGCCAGTAGTATAGGGGGACCTGAAGCTTTCTTT
CDR3aa: CASSIGGPEAFF

v_gene: TRBV28
abundance: NA
d_gene: NA
j_gene: TRBJ2-1
CDR3nt: TGTGCCAGCAGTTTTCTCGGCGCGAACTACAATGAGCAGTTCTTC
CDR3aa: CASSFLGANYNEQFF

v_gene: TRBV6-5
abundance: NA
d_gene: NA
j_gene: TRBJ2-2
CDR3nt: TGTGCCAGCAGTAGGTTAGGGACTAACACCGGGGAGCTGTTTTTT
CDR3aa: CASSRLGTNTGELFF

v_gene: TRBV6-6
abundance: NA
d_gene: TRBD1
j_gene: TRBJ2-7
CDR3nt: TGTGCCAGCAGCGAAAGGACAGGGGCTCTTTACGAGCAGTACTTC
CDR3aa: CASSERTGALYEQYF

v_gene: TRBV30
abundance: NA
d_gene: NA
j_gene: TRBJ2-7
CDR3nt: TGTGCCTGGAGTGTACGGGACGGTTCCTACGAGCAGTACTTC
CDR3aa: CAWSVRDGSYEQYF

v_gene: TRBV5-1
abundance: NA
d_gene: NA
j_gene: TRBJ1-4
CDR3nt: TGCGCCAGCAGCTTGGACACAACTAATGAAAAACTGTTTTTT
CDR3aa: CASSLDTTNEKLFF

v_gene: TRBV2
abundance: NA
d_gene: TRBD1
j_gene: TRBJ1-5
CDR3nt: TGTGCCAGCAGAGGGGACAGCGGCAATCAGCCCCAGCATTTT
CDR3aa: CASRGDSGNQPQHF

v_gene: TRBV14
abundance: few
d_gene: TRBD1
j_gene: TRBJ1-2
CDR3nt: TGTGCCAGCAGTGTCGACAGGGCCTATGGCTACACCTTC
CDR3aa: CASSVDRAYGYTF

v_gene: TRBV5-4
abundance: once
d_gene: TRBD2
j_gene: TRBJ2-3
CDR3nt: TGTGCCAGCAGCCCACAGCGGGAGAAAGCCACAGATACGCAGTATTTT
CDR3aa: CASSPQREKATDTQYF

v_gene: TRBV7-8
abundance: NA
d_gene: TRBD2
j_gene: TRBJ2-7
CDR3nt: TGTGCCAGCAGCTCCCCCGGACTAGCGGGAGAAGGCTACGAGCAGTACTTC
CDR3aa: CASSSPGLAGEGYEQYF

v_gene: TRBV4-2
abundance: NA
d_gene: TRBD2
j_gene: TRBJ2-4
CDR3nt: TGTGCCAGCAGCCAAGTTCAGACTAGCGGAGACGATCTAGCCAAAAACATTCAGTACTTC
CDR3aa: CASSQVQTSGDDLAKNIQYF

v_gene: TRBV30
abundance: NA
d_gene: NA
j_gene: TRBJ2-2
CDR3nt: TGTGCCTGGAGTTACGGGAACACCGGGGAGCTGTTTTTT
CDR3aa: CAWSYGNTGELFF